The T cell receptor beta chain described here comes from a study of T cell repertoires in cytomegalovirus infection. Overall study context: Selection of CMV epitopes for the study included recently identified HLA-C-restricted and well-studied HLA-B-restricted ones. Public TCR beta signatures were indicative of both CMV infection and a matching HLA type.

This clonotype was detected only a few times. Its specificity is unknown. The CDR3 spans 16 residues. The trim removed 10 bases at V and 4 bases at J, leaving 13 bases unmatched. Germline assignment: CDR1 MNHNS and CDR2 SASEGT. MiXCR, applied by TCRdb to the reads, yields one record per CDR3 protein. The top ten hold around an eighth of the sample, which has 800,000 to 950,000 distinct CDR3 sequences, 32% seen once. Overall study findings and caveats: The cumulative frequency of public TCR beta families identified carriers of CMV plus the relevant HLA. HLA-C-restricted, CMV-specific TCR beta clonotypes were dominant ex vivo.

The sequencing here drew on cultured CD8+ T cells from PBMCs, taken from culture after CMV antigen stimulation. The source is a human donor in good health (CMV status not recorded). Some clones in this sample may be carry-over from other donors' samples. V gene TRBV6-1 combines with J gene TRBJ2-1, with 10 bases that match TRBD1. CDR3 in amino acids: CATHSFRDRGYNEQFF. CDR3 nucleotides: TGTGCCACCCACTCATTCCGGGACAGGGGTTACAATGAGCAGTTCTTC.